This TCR beta chain was documented in a study of cytomegalovirus exposure and HLA in healthy donors. Findings of the study overall: Earlier analysis looked at TCR beta V segments, and most were productive about 90% or about 30% of the time.

PCR used 60 Vbeta primers and 13 Jbeta primers. Sequenced by immunoSEQ multiplex PCR; TCRdb stores in-frame clones only, minus some. In all, the sample yields around 65,000 clones. As concerns this clone: What it binds is not known.

Germline-derived CDR1 and CDR2 are SGHRS and YFSETQ. The CDR3 contains 14 residues. V shed 3 bases and J 7 bases; nucleotides not matched to a gene: 7. The source of this sequence is a boy aged 5-17 years in good health and CMV-seronegative. The chain joins TRBV5-1 to TRBJ2-1, with 7 bases aligning to TRBD1. Input material: PBMCs. The CDR3 loop is CASSSGTVTNEQFF. The CDR3 nucleotides are TGCGCCAGCAGCTCCGGGACAGTAACGAATGAGCAGTTCTTC.